A selection of T cell receptor beta chains follows, all from one sample in a study of a mutant IDH1 vaccine in newly diagnosed glioma. The table came from immunoSEQ multiplex PCR; TCRdb's copy has only in-frame clones and leaves some out. Of about 59,000 clones in the sample, 80% to 95% were seen once. The source was PBMCs, collected from a glioma patient treated with radiotherapy, temozolomide or both. These receptors originate from a man between 50 and 59 years old with glioma. Each CDR3 is given with its conserved first and last residue. The D gene is left open where the match is weak.

TRBV4-1	TRBJ1-2	.	TGCGCCAGCAGCCAGGAAACAGGCTACACCTTC	CASSQETGYTF
TRBV7-4	TRBJ1-5	TRBD1	TGTGCCAGCAGCTTAAAGGTTGGGAACAGGGGGCGCAGGGTAGGCAATCAGCCCCAGCATTTT	CASSLKVGNRGRRVGNQPQHF
TRBV29-1	TRBJ2-5	.	TGCAGCGTTGACGAGGGGACTGGGCAGGAGACCCAGTACTTC	CSVDEGTGQETQYF
TRBV18	TRBJ2-2	.	TGTGCCAGCTCACCACAGGGCAGGGAGCTGTTTTTT	CASSPQGRELFF
TRBV5-5	TRBJ2-2	.	TGTGCCAGCAGCTTCTTGGACAGATACACCGGGGAGCTGTTTTTT	CASSFLDRYTGELFF
TRBV6-1	TRBJ2-7	TRBD1	TGTGCCAGCAGTCCGGGACAGGGGGCAATTGGGGAGCAGTACTTC	CASSPGQGAIGEQYF
TRBV10-1	TRBJ2-7	TRBD1	TGCGCCAGCAGTGTTGGACAGGGCTACGAGCAGTACTTC	CASSVGQGYEQYF
TRBV5-1	TRBJ2-5	.	TGCGCCAGCAGAATCAGGGGAGAGACCCAGTACTTC	CASRIRGETQYF
TRBV7-9	TRBJ2-7	.	TGTGCCAGCAGCGGCACAGGTCTACGAACCGAGCAGTACTTC	CASSGTGLRTEQYF
TRBV2	TRBJ2-3	.	TGTGCCAGCAGTGAATTTGCCTACAGCACAGATACGCAGTATTTT	CASSEFAYSTDTQYF
TRBV4-1	TRBJ1-2	.	TGCGCCAGCAGCTCCACCGGGGCCATCAACTATGGCTACACCTTC	CASSSTGAINYGYTF
TRBV27	TRBJ2-7	TRBD1	TGTGCCAGCAGTTCCCGGGACAGGGGGTTCGAGCAGTACTTC	CASSSRDRGFEQYF